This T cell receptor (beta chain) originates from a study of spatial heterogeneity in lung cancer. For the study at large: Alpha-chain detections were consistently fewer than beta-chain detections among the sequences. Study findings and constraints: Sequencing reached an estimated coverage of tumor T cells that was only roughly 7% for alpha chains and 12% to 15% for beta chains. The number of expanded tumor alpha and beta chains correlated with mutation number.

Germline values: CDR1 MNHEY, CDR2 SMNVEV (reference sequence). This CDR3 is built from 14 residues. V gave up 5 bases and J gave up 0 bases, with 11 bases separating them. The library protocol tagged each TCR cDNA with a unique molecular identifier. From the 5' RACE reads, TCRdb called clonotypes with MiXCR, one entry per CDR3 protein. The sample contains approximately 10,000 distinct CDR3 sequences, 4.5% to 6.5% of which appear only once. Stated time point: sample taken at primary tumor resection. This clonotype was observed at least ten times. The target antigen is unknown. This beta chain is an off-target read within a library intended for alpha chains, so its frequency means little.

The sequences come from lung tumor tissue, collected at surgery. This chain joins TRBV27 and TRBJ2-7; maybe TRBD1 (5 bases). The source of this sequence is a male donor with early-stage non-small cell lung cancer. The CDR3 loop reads CASSIHRFSYEQYF. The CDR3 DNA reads TGTGCCAGCAGTATCCACAGGTTCTCCTACGAGCAGTACTTC.